The sequence of this T cell receptor (beta chain) was determined in a study of cytomegalovirus exposure and HLA in healthy donors. Study results and caveats: Among TCR beta chains, those listed as cytomegalovirus-associated numbered roughly 150. Rarity marked most TCR sequences, yet some public TCRs occurred in many donors. Subsequent analysis revealed that first-cohort TCR clusters tended to co-occur in the 110 or so validation repertoires.

On this clone: Its antigen is undetermined.

Germline V gene data show CDR1 as SEHNR and CDR2 as FQNEAQ (reference sequence). Deletions cut 3 bases from V and 0 bases from J, with 10 bases between. CDR3 size: 15 residues. TCRdb keeps only in-frame clones here, not all; method: immunoSEQ multiplex PCR. Here the sample spans over 100,000 clones, 88% being singletons. V gene TRBV7-9 combines with J gene TRBJ2-3; D is perhaps TRBD2 (6 bases). The TCR was taken from a woman aged 18-29 years in good health and CMV-seronegative. Sequences were obtained from PBMCs. The CDR3 protein is CASSFRRGSTDTQYF. The DNA for the CDR3 is TGTGCCAGCAGCTTTCGGCGGGGAAGCACAGATACGCAGTATTTT.